This is a list of T cell receptor beta chains from one sample in a study of blood T cells in healthy people across ages. TCRdb reanalysed the 5' RACE reads using MiXCR and keeps one entry per CDR3 protein. The sample consists of some 1.4 million distinct CDR3 sequences, 42% of them appearing once. The specimen was blood. These TCRs come from a woman aged 18 to 35 in good health. Each CDR3 is given with its conserved first and last residue. The D gene is left open where the match is weak. Some rows mark clone size as missing; the rest say once, few, many or name a class of expanded clone.

size | D | J | V | DNA | CDR3
- | - | TRBJ1-4 | TRBV4-2 | TGTGCCAGCAGCCAAGACTACGGGGTGGCTAATGAAAAACTGTTTTTT | CASSQDYGVANEKLFF
few | - | TRBJ2-7 | TRBV28 | TGTGCCAGCAGTTTCTACGTATCTGACTACGAGCAGTACTTC | CASSFYVSDYEQYF
few | - | TRBJ1-5 | TRBV7-8 | TGTGCCAGCAGCTTAGCGGTGCCCGGTTCTCATCAGCCCCAGCATTTT | CASSLAVPGSHQPQHF
many | TRBD2 | TRBJ2-5 | TRBV12-3/TRBV12-4 | TGTGCCAGCACTAGCGGGGGCCAAGAGACCCAGTACTTC | CASTSGGQETQYF
- | TRBD2 | TRBJ2-7 | TRBV28 | TGTGCCGTCCGCGGGAGGGGCTACGAGCAGTACTTC | CAVRGRGYEQYF
few | - | TRBJ2-7 | TRBV6-5 | TGTGCCAGCAGTTACTCGAGTCAGGGTCCCTACGAGCAGTACTTC | CASSYSSQGPYEQYF
- | TRBD1 | TRBJ1-2 | TRBV3-1 | TGTGCCAGCAGCTTTAAAGGGACAGGGGGATTAGTTGGCTACACCTTC | CASSFKGTGGLVGYTF
- | - | TRBJ1-5 | TRBV5-1 | TGCGCCAACAGCGTTGGACAGTCCAATCAGCCCCAGCATTTT | CANSVGQSNQPQHF
- | - | TRBJ2-5 | TRBV28 | TGTGCCAGTAGACAGGGAGGTAACAAGAAGACCCAGTACTTC | CASRQGGNKKTQYF
- | TRBD1 | TRBJ2-3 | TRBV25-1 | TGTGCCAGCAGTGAATTTGGACAGGGAATAGATACGCAGTATTTT | CASSEFGQGIDTQYF
once | - | TRBJ2-5 | TRBV5-1 | TGCGCCAGCAGCTTGGAGCCAGAACAAGAGACCCAGTACTTC | CASSLEPEQETQYF
- | TRBD2 | TRBJ2-1 | TRBV5-5 | TGTGCCAGCGACCATTTTAGCCCAGCGGGATGGACACGCAATGAGCAGTTCTTC | CASDHFSPAGWTRNEQFF
few | - | TRBJ2-3 | TRBV20-1 | TGCAGTGCTCAAGGAACGAGGGCTACAGATACGCAGTATTTT | CSAQGTRATDTQYF
few | - | TRBJ1-2 | TRBV6-5 | TGTGCCAGCAAAACGGATAACTATGGCTACACCTTC | CASKTDNYGYTF
- | - | TRBJ1-5 | TRBV27 | TGTGCCAGCAGTTTCAGGGTTCGACAGCCCCAGCATTTT | CASSFRVRQPQHF
- | TRBD1 | TRBJ2-2 | TRBV15 | TGTGCCACCAGCGCACGTGAACAGGGGGCCCACACCGGGGAGCTGTTTTTT | CATSAREQGAHTGELFF
- | - | TRBJ2-7 | TRBV15 | TGTGCCACCAGCAGAGTAGTTCTGGGGTCAATGAGTGAGCAGTACTTC | CATSRVVLGSMSEQYF
- | - | TRBJ2-4 | TRBV6-5 | TGTGCCAGCAGTTACTTGGGAACCAAAAACATTCAGTACTTC | CASSYLGTKNIQYF
- | TRBD2 | TRBJ2-5 | TRBV6-1 | TGTGCCAGCACCTTGGGGACTAGCGGGAAAGAGACCCAGTACTTC | CASTLGTSGKETQYF
once | - | TRBJ1-5 | TRBV5-1 | TGCGCCAGCAGCTGGGAGCCAGTCAATCAGCCCCAGCATTTT | CASSWEPVNQPQHF
- | TRBD2 | TRBJ2-1 | TRBV27 | TGTGCCAGCAGCAACCTCGGACTAGGATCTTACAATGAGCAGTTCTTC | CASSNLGLGSYNEQFF
few | - | TRBJ2-3 | TRBV12-3/TRBV12-4 | TGTGCCAGCACTTCGACCGGCCGCACAGATACGCAGTATTTT | CASTSTGRTDTQYF
many | - | TRBJ2-4 | TRBV29-1 | TGCAGCGTTGGAACCGACGACATTCAGTACTTC | CSVGTDDIQYF
few | TRBD1 | TRBJ2-7 | TRBV27 | TGTGCCAGCAGCCAAGGGACAGGGGGCTCGAGCGAGCAGTACTTC | CASSQGTGGSSEQYF
few | - | TRBJ2-5 | TRBV5-1 | TGCGCCAGCAGATTGGGACATACCCAAGAGACCCAGTACTTC | CASRLGHTQETQYF
- | - | TRBJ2-5 | TRBV20-1 | TGCAGTGCAATAAGGCCCCGGTCCGGAGAGACCCAGTACTTC | CSAIRPRSGETQYF
- | - | TRBJ1-4 | TRBV7-9 | TGTGCCAGCAGCTTACCCTTCGGACAGCCCGATAATGAAAAACTGTTTTTT | CASSLPFGQPDNEKLFF
- | - | TRBJ2-1 | TRBV4-1 | TGCGCCAGCAGCCAAGATAGTTCCGGGGCCCCCTACAATGAGCAGTTCTTC | CASSQDSSGAPYNEQFF
few | - | TRBJ2-2 | TRBV5-5 | TGTGCCAGCAGCTTGGTTTGGCACCCGAACACCGGGGAGCTGTTTTTT | CASSLVWHPNTGELFF
- | TRBD2 | TRBJ2-1 | TRBV6-5 | TGTGCCAGCAGTTACCTGACTAGCGGGAGGAGCAATGAGCAGTTCTTC | CASSYLTSGRSNEQFF
- | - | TRBJ1-1 | TRBV2 | TGTGCCAGCAGTGAAGAGGGGCTCACAAACACTGAAGCTTTCTTT | CASSEEGLTNTEAFF
once | - | TRBJ2-1 | TRBV7-6 | TGTGCCAGCAGCACTGACGGGAACTCCTACAATGAGCAGTTCTTC | CASSTDGNSYNEQFF
- | - | TRBJ1-5 | TRBV6-1 | TGTGCCAGCAGTGGGGCAGATAATCAGCCCCAGCATTTT | CASSGADNQPQHF
- | - | TRBJ1-2 | TRBV12-3/TRBV12-4 | TGTGCCAGCAGTCTCGGACAGAACTACTATGGCTACACCTTC | CASSLGQNYYGYTF
- | - | TRBJ1-6 | TRBV7-6 | TGTGCCAGCAGCCCCCTAGAGGTGGGAGTTTTAAATTCACCCCTCCACTTT | CASSPLEVGVLNSPLHF
few | - | TRBJ2-3 | TRBV2 | TGTGCCAGCAGTGAAACGGGGACCTTCACGGATACGCAGTATTTT | CASSETGTFTDTQYF
- | TRBD2 | TRBJ2-1 | TRBV5-1 | TGCGCCAGCAGCCCCTACTCGAAGTCTAGCGGGAGGCCGGATGAGCAGTTCTTC | CASSPYSKSSGRPDEQFF
- | - | TRBJ1-2 | TRBV29-1 | TGCAGCGTTGAAATGGGCGACTATGGCTACACCTTC | CSVEMGDYGYTF
few | TRBD2 | TRBJ2-3 | TRBV7-9 | TGTGCCAGCAGCCCACGGGACTACCTGGAGGATACGCAGTATTTT | CASSPRDYLEDTQYF
once | TRBD1 | TRBJ2-5 | TRBV9 | TGTGCCAGCAGCAGACCTCCGGGACAGGCCTATCGAGAGACCCAGTACTTC | CASSRPPGQAYRETQYF
- | - | TRBJ1-5 | TRBV20-1 | TGCAGTGCCACAGGGCTTGATAGCAATCAGCCCCAGCATTTT | CSATGLDSNQPQHF
once | - | TRBJ1-4 | TRBV28 | TGTGCCAGCAGTCTGGGCACGCGGTATGAAAAACTGTTTTTT | CASSLGTRYEKLFF
- | - | TRBJ2-1 | TRBV21-1 | TGTGCCAGCAGCACCCGGGGGGAGCAGTTCTTC | CASSTRGEQFF
- | - | TRBJ2-5 | TRBV5-6 | TGTGCCTGCAGCTCGCCTAAGGACAGCCGGGACGAGAAGTACTTC | CACSSPKDSRDEKYF
- | TRBD2 | TRBJ2-3 | TRBV9 | TGTGCCAGCCGGGGATTTGGTGGAGCGGGGGCCGTCACAGATACGCAGTATTTT | CASRGFGGAGAVTDTQYF
few | - | TRBJ2-7 | TRBV3-1 | TGTGCCAGCAGCCAAGAAAATGGCAGGGGACCCTACGAGCAGTACTTC | CASSQENGRGPYEQYF
once | - | TRBJ1-2 | TRBV28 | TGTGCCAGCAGTTTATGGAGGGTATCCTTTGACTATCATGGCTACACCTTC | CASSLWRVSFDYHGYTF
- | - | TRBJ2-5 | TRBV29-1 | TGCAGCACCCATCGGAGTAGTCAAAATGAGCAGTACTTC | CSTHRSSQNEQYF
- | TRBD2 | TRBJ2-3 | TRBV20-1 | TGCAGTGCTAGTCCACCACTAGCGGGGATGGGGGGTACGCAGTATTTT | CSASPPLAGMGGTQYF
many | - | TRBJ2-7 | TRBV29-1 | TGCAGCGTTGTAGGCAGGAGCTCCTACGAGCAGTACTTC | CSVVGRSSYEQYF
- | - | TRBJ2-1 | TRBV7-3 | TGTGCCAGCAGCTCCGGGTCCCACGATGAGCAGTTCTTC | CASSSGSHDEQFF
- | - | TRBJ2-3 | TRBV20-1 | TGCAGTGCTGATCTCAGGGGCCCAGATACGCGGTATTTT | CSADLRGPDTRYF
- | - | TRBJ2-7 | TRBV12-3/TRBV12-4 | TGTGCCAGCAGCGTCTCCAGACTCTCTACCTCCTACGAGCAGTACTTC | CASSVSRLSTSYEQYF